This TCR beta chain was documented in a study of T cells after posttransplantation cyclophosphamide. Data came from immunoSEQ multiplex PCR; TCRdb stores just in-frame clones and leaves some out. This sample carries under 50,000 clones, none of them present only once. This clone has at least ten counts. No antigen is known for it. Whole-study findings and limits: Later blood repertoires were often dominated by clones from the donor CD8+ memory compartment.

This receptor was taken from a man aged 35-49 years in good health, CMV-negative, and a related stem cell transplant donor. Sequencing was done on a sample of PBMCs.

This CDR3 is CASNRGGLYEQYF. CDR3 nucleotide sequence: TGTGCCTCAAATCGGGGGGGGCTCTACGAGCAGTACTTC. This chain joins TRBV28 and TRBJ2-7; TRBD2 aligns across 8 bases. The length of the CDR3 is 13 residues. Trimming took 11 bases from V and 3 from J; bases not matched to a gene: 9. Germline V gene data show CDR1 as MDHEN and CDR2 as SYDVKM.